The present T cell receptor beta chain was sequenced within a study of cytomegalovirus exposure and HLA in healthy donors. This CDR3 spans 15 amino acids. The germline gives CDR1 SEHNR, CDR2 FQNEAQ (reference sequence). V shed 5 bases, J shed 0 bases, and the junction held 4 bases outside the gene matches. This clone showed up just once. This PCR relied on a set of 60 Vbeta primers and 13 Jbeta primers. The data were produced by immunoSEQ multiplex PCR, yet TCRdb's version contains in-frame clones alone and is incomplete. Of about 200,000 clones listed, 79% are singletons. The chain is built from TRBV7-9 and TRBJ1-3; 7 nucleotides align to TRBD1. This clonotype originated in a middle-aged man in good health and CMV-seronegative. Sequencing was done on a sample of PBMCs. CDR3 DNA sequence: TGTGCCAGCAGCAACGACAGGGTCTCTGGAAACACCATATATTTT. Its translation: CASSNDRVSGNTIYF.